This T cell receptor beta chain was captured by sequencing in a study of blood T cell repertoires in COVID-19. TCRdb's copy holds only in-frame clones and misses some; the assay was immunoSEQ multiplex PCR. The sample yields hundreds of thousands of clones, about 85% seen once. Sequencing used peripheral blood. This TCR was recovered from a man younger than 35 with active or convalescent COVID-19.

The CDR3 nucleotides are TGTGCCAGTAGTAACAGGGGGTTTGACACTGAAGCTTTCTTT. Translated, it gives CASSNRGFDTEAFF. This chain joins TRBV19 and TRBJ1-1; TRBD1 aligns across 8 bases. The V gene's germline CDR1 is LNHDA and CDR2 SQIVND (reference sequence). This CDR3 comprises 14 residues. Trimming took 4 bases from V and 3 from J; bases not matched to a gene: 4.